Listed here are 18 T cell receptor beta chains from one sample, sequenced in a study of vaccination effects on CD4 cells after COVID-19. Their recognized antigens are unknown. With roughly nine days of culture completed, CD4+ T cells were isolated. Either the BNT162b2 or mRNA-1273 vaccine was given to participants in two doses. Produced via immunoSEQ multiplex PCR; TCRdb's table is partial and in-frame only. The profile shows about 73,000 clones, approximately 73% of them singletons. This sample comprised CD4+ T cells from PBMCs cultured without peptide, obtained after COVID-19 vaccination. The receptor set was obtained from a human donor who received a COVID-19 vaccine.

This clone was found a few times. The CDR3 here is CASSGPTSGGNKHYYEQYV. CDR3 coding DNA: TGTGCCAGCAGCGGACCAACTAGCGGGGGGAATAAACACTACTACGAGCAGTACGTC. The J gene is TRBJ2-7, the V gene TRBV7-3; 12 bases line up with TRBD2. The junction had 17 bases not matched to a gene; V was cut back by 5 bases and J by 3 bases. The CDR3 covers 19 residues. CDR1 and CDR2 from the germline V gene are SGHTA and FQGTGA.

The chain combines TRBV9 with TRBJ2-3; 11 positions match TRBD2. Per the germline V gene, CDR1 is SGDLS and CDR2 is YYNGEE. The CDR3 has 16 residues. With 0 bases clipped from V and 9 bases from J, the junction kept 9 bases outside the gene matches. In nucleotides, the CDR3 is TGTGCCAGCAGCGTAGGTGGTAGCGGGGGGGCCCAGACGCAGTATTTT. Its translation is CASSVGGSGGAQTQYF.

The chain employs TRBV14 and TRBJ1-2; 7 bases line up with TRBD1. Germline V gene sequence: CDR1 SGHDN, CDR2 FVKESK. J gave up 5 bases and V 2 bases, and 11 bases lay outside the gene matches. The CDR3 contains 16 residues. The CDR3 nucleotides are TGTGCCAGCAGCCAAAGGTCAGGGGGAGAAGTTTATGGCTACACCTTC. Protein sequence: CASSQRSGGEVYGYTF.

The gene calls are TRBV29-1 and TRBJ2-3; D could derive from TRBD1 or TRBD2 (5 bases each). The V gene lost 3 bases and the J gene lost 4 bases, with 14 bases spanning the gap. The CDR3 consists of 14 residues. The V gene's germline CDR1 is SQVTM and CDR2 ANQGSEA. DNA of the CDR3: TGCAGCGTTGACGGGGACCTCCCCCCAGATACGCAGTATTTT. Residues: CSVDGDLPPDTQYF.

The J gene is TRBJ2-4, the V gene TRBV6-5; 11 bases agree with TRBD1. The CDR3 is 16 amino acids. Germline trimming cut 0 bases from V and 8 bases from J; bases unmatched to any gene: 6. Germline CDR1 is MNHEY and CDR2 is SVGAGI. The CDR3 DNA reads TGTGCCAGCAGTTACTCGTGGACAGGGGGCCGCCACATTCAGTACTTC. The encoded protein is CASSYSWTGGRHIQYF.

Here the CDR3 reads CASSASNNEQFF. The CDR3 DNA is TGTGCCAGCAGTGCTTCTAACAATGAGCAGTTCTTC. This rearrangement joins TRBV2 to TRBJ2-1; D is uncertain. The CDR3 contains 12 residues. Germline assignment: CDR1 SNHLY and CDR2 FYNNEI. Trimming pared 4 bases from V and 5 bases from J, leaving 6 bases between.

This chain links TRBV24-1 with TRBJ2-1, with 8 positions matching TRBD1. The germline CDR1 and CDR2 sequences are KGHDR and SFDVKD. The junction had 5 bases not matched to a gene; V was cut back by 0 bases and J by 8 bases. The CDR3 has 15 residues. The CDR3 region has the DNA TGTGCCACCAGTGATTTGCCGGACAGGGAATATGAGCAGTTCTTC. Protein product: CATSDLPDREYEQFF.

V usage is TRBV7-8 and J usage is TRBJ1-1; D is perhaps TRBD1 (6 bases). The V end lost 5 bases, the J end lost 1 base, and 11 bases lay between the germline ends. Looked up from germline, CDR1 is SGHVS and CDR2 is FQNEAQ. The CDR3 spans 14 residues. The CDR3 loop reads CASSERQENTEAFF. CDR3 bases: TGTGCCAGCAGCGAGAGACAGGAGAACACTGAAGCTTTCTTT. The complete variable domain, with remaining parts taken from reference TRBV7-8 and TRBJ1-1, reads GAGVSQSPRYKVAKRGQDVALRCDPISGHVSLFWYQQALGQGPEFLTYFQNEAQLDKSGLPSDRFFAERPEGSVSTLKIQRTQQEDSAVYLCASSERQENTEAFFGQGTRLTVV.

This rearrangement joins TRBV6-5 to TRBJ2-2; TRBD1 might be the D (6 bases). The germline V gene encodes CDR1 MNHEY and CDR2 SVGAGI. The germline V and J ends were trimmed by 7 bases and 7 bases, with 16 bases remaining between them. The CDR3 runs 14 residues. The CDR3 region is CASISTGLIGELFF. The CDR3 nucleotides read TGTGCCAGCATCTCCACAGGGTTAATCGGGGAGCTGTTTTTT.

J is TRBJ1-6 and V is TRBV5-1; D gene uncertain. The germline gives CDR1 SGHRS, CDR2 YFSETQ. V lost 7 bases, J lost 8 bases, and 7 bases lay in between. CDR3 length: 11 amino acids. The CDR3 spells CASGEDSPLHF. The DNA for the CDR3 is TGCGCCAGCGGGGAAGATTCACCCCTCCACTTT.

This clone was detected a few times. This chain joins TRBV3-1 (or the pseudogene TRBV3-2) and TRBJ2-5; TRBD2 matches 9 bases. From germline, CDR1 is LGHDT and CDR2 YNNKEL (reference sequence). V shed 0 bases, J shed 2 bases, and the junction held 10 bases outside the gene matches. This CDR3 is 18 amino acids long. The CDR3 DNA reads TGTGCCAGCAGCCAAGACATTCGATCCAGCGGGGGGCAAGAGACCCAGTACTTC. Translating gives CASSQDIRSSGGQETQYF.

This clone was counted a few times. The chain carries TRBV19 and TRBJ1-1; D is unresolved. V was cut by 4 bases and J by 0 bases, with 6 bases left in between. CDR3 length: 13 amino acids. Germline V lookup: CDR1 LNHDA, CDR2 SQIVND (reference sequence). The CDR3 bases are TGTGCCAGTAGTACGGGGATGAACACTGAAGCTTTCTTT. Translating it yields CASSTGMNTEAFF.

This chain connects TRBV7-2 to TRBJ1-6; 9 bases match TRBD1. The length of the CDR3 is 15 residues. J gave up 10 bases and V 3 bases, and 7 bases lay outside the gene matches. Germline V lookup: CDR1 SGHTA, CDR2 FQGNSA. This CDR3 is CASSFSGQGSSPLHF. The CDR3 DNA reads as TGTGCCAGCAGCTTCTCCGGACAGGGGTCCTCACCCCTCCACTTT.

There are a few counts of this clone. The chain has TRBV5-6 and TRBJ1-4; 10 bases line up with TRBD1. Germline loops: CDR1 SGHDT, CDR2 YYEEEE. This CDR3 spans 15 amino acids. V trimming: 0 bases; J trimming: 8 bases; junction bases outside the gene matches: 4. CDR3 nucleotides: TGTGCCAGCAGCTTGGTCGACAGGGGGCGAGAAAAACTGTTTTTT. It encodes CASSLVDRGREKLFF.

This rearrangement joins TRBV24-1 to TRBJ2-1, with a possible D match to TRBD1 (6 bases). Germline loops: CDR1 KGHDR, CDR2 SFDVKD. The CDR3 runs to 16 residues. Trimming took 3 bases from V and 3 from J, leaving 14 bases between them. The CDR3 DNA follows: TGTGCCACCAGTGATCCTTCAGGGGTGGTCTACAATGAGCAGTTCTTC. Residues: CATSDPSGVVYNEQFF.

This clone was found a few times. V gene TRBV7-3 combines with J gene TRBJ2-1, with TRBD2 identical over 8 bases. Germline CDR1 SGHTA, CDR2 FQGTGA. CDR3 length equals 15 residues. Losses at the gene ends were 6 bases for V and 5 bases for J; bases not matched to a gene: 9. Written as DNA, the CDR3 is TGTGCCAGCAGGTTTAGCGGGGTGGGCAACAATGAGCAGTTCTTC. Translating it yields CASRFSGVGNNEQFF. Looking up the rest from reference TRBV7-3 and TRBJ2-1 gives the full variable domain: GAGVSQTPSNKVTEKGKYVELRCDPISGHTALYWYRQSLGQGPEFLIYFQGTGAADDSGLPNDRFFAVRPEGSVSTLKIQRTERGDSAVYLCASRFSGVGNNEQFFGPGTRLTVL.

This chain links TRBV6-5 with TRBJ2-1; D remains unclear. This CDR3 has 11 residues. Per the germline V gene, CDR1 is MNHEY and CDR2 is SVGAGI. V lost 2 bases to trimming and J lost 9 bases, with 5 bases between them. The CDR3 spells CASSYRGEQFF. In DNA, the CDR3 is TGTGCCAGCAGTTACCGTGGTGAGCAGTTCTTC.

V is TRBV5-1 and J is TRBJ1-2; tentative D call: TRBD1 (5 bases). The V gene lost 6 bases and the J gene lost 0 bases, with 12 bases spanning the gap. Germline loops: CDR1 SGHRS, CDR2 YFSETQ. This CDR3 is 14 amino acids long. The CDR3, as DNA: TGCGCCAGCAATCAGGGCTCCTCTAACTATGGCTACACCTTC. It specifies CASNQGSSNYGYTF.